These 29 T cell receptor beta chains were all obtained from the same sample, sequenced in a study of shared clonotypes between healthy human individuals. Produced via immunoSEQ multiplex PCR; TCRdb's table is partial and in-frame only. This table holds roughly 2 million clones, approximately 96% found once. Sequenced material: naive CD4+ T cells sorted from blood. Described subset: CD45RA+ positively selected. These receptors were collected from a man aged 18 to 30 in good health.

This clone was recorded only once. V and J are TRBV6-5 and TRBJ2-1; 8 bases line up with TRBD2. Per germline, CDR1 MNHEY and CDR2 SVGAGI. The CDR3 has 15 residues. V lost 9 bases and J lost 0; bases outside the gene matches: 7. In nucleotides, the CDR3 is TGTGCCAGTTCGGTTAGCGGGAACTCCTACAATGAGCAGTTCTTC. It encodes CASSVSGNSYNEQFF.

The rearrangement uses TRBV10-3 and TRBJ1-5; D is perhaps TRBD1 (5 bases). CDR3 length: 13 residues. Trimming took 9 bases from V and 3 from J, leaving 12 bases between them. Germline V gives CDR1 ENHRY, CDR2 SYGVKD. The CDR3 region is CAMATESNQPQHF. CDR3 in DNA: TGTGCCATGGCGACAGAATCCAATCAGCCCCAGCATTTT.

This clone was seen just once. Other DNA sequences in this specimen translate into the identical CDR3. The chain links TRBV6-5 to TRBJ1-2; D is undetermined. This CDR3 is built from 13 residues. Deletions cut 0 bases from V and 3 bases from J, with 5 bases between. Germline V gene sequence: CDR1 MNHEY, CDR2 SVGAGI. DNA of the CDR3: TGTGCCAGCAGTTACTCTAGGGACTATGGCTACACCTTC. It encodes CASSYSRDYGYTF.

Points on this clone: Additional DNA sequences in this sample encode the identical CDR3. The V and J genes are TRBV25-1 and TRBJ1-2; possible D gene TRBD1, 5 bases. The CDR3 spans 14 residues. V lost 3 bases to trimming and J lost 2 bases, with 10 bases between them. Per the germline V gene, CDR1 is MGHDK and CDR2 is SYGVNS. The CDR3 DNA is TGTGCCAGCAGTGAGACGGGACTGAACTATGGCTACACCTTC. Translating it yields CASSETGLNYGYTF.

The J gene is TRBJ1-1, the V gene TRBV27, with a possible D match to TRBD1 (6 bases). CDR1 is MNHEY, CDR2 SMNVEV, per germline (reference sequence). V was cut by 11 bases and J by 0 bases, with 19 bases left in between. CDR3 length: 15 amino acids. This CDR3 reads CAEFEGGQMNTEAFF. The CDR3 nucleotides read TGTGCCGAGTTTGAGGGGGGCCAAATGAACACTGAAGCTTTCTTT.

The chain links TRBV4-1 to TRBJ1-5; 9 bases map to TRBD1. Trimming removed 3 bases from V and 0 bases from J; junction bases left unmatched: 6. The CDR3 spans 17 residues. CDR1 MGHRA and CDR2 YSYEKL come from the germline V gene. This CDR3 is CASSQRTGEDSNQPQHF. CDR3 coding DNA: TGCGCCAGCAGCCAGAGGACAGGGGAAGATAGCAATCAGCCCCAGCATTTT.

CDR3 coding DNA: TGCGCCAGCAGCCACCAGCGGGGGAGCACAGATACGCAGTATTTT. This codes for CASSHQRGSTDTQYF. The chain recombines TRBV4-1 with TRBJ2-3; TRBD2 matches 8 bases. CDR1 and CDR2 (germline): MGHRA, YSYEKL. The V gene end was trimmed by 3 bases and the J gene end by 0 bases; junction bases not matched to a gene: 2. CDR3 length equals 15 residues.

Comments on this clone: The identical CDR3 is also encoded by other nucleotide sequences in the sample. The chain employs TRBV6-5 and TRBJ2-1; D unresolved. Between the trimmed V and J ends, which lost 0 bases and 2 bases, there was a span of 5 bases. This CDR3 is built from 14 residues. CDR1 is MNHEY, CDR2 SVGAGI, per germline. CDR3 residues: CASSYSRTYNEQFF. CDR3 in DNA: TGTGCCAGCAGTTACTCCAGGACCTACAATGAGCAGTTCTTC.

This chain links TRBV7-2 with TRBJ2-3; 8 positions agree with TRBD1. The germline gives CDR1 SGHTA, CDR2 FQGNSA. V shed 2 bases and J 3 bases; nucleotides not matched to a gene: 16. The CDR3 loop spans 19 amino acids. CDR3 nucleotide sequence: TGTGCCAGCAGCTTAAATCAATGGCTAGGGACAGGAGATACAGATACGCAGTATTTT. As protein: CASSLNQWLGTGDTDTQYF. Looking up the rest from reference TRBV7-2 and TRBJ2-3 gives the full variable domain: GAGVSQSPSNKVTEKGKDVELRCDPISGHTALYWYRQSLGQGLEFLIYFQGNSAPDKSGLPSDRFSAERTGGSVSTLTIQRTQQEDSAVYLCASSLNQWLGTGDTDTQYFGPGTRLTVL.

J is TRBJ2-5 and V is TRBV13; TRBD2 matches at 9 bases. The CDR3 loop spans 16 amino acids. V lost 0 bases, J lost 4 bases, and 6 bases stayed unmatched. Germline CDR1 and CDR2: PRHDT and FYEKMQ (reference sequence). CDR3 DNA sequence: TGTGCCAGCAGCTTAGGCCGCGGGGGGGCCGGAGAGACCCAGTACTTC. Translation gives CASSLGRGGAGETQYF.

The chain combines TRBV7-2 with TRBJ2-6; D is unresolved. The V end was cut by 7 bases, the J end by 0 bases, with 4 bases between. The CDR3 sequence is 13 residues long. Germline CDR1 and CDR2: SGHTA and FQGNSA. The CDR3 coding sequence is TGTGCCAGCACCAGCTCTGGGGCCAACGTCCTGACTTTC. Protein sequence: CASTSSGANVLTF. Using reference TRBV7-2 and TRBJ2-6 for the parts outside the CDR3, the full variable domain is GAGVSQSPSNKVTEKGKDVELRCDPISGHTALYWYRQSLGQGLEFLIYFQGNSAPDKSGLPSDRFSAERTGGSVSTLTIQRTQQEDSAVYLCASTSSGANVLTFGAGSRLTVL.

The gene calls are TRBV6-1 and TRBJ2-1; 9 positions match TRBD1. This CDR3 has 13 amino acids. The V gene end was trimmed by 8 bases and the J gene end by 7 bases; junction bases not matched to a gene: 6. The germline gives CDR1 MNHNS, CDR2 SASEGT. The CDR3 reads CASGDRDLNEQFF. CDR3 in DNA: TGTGCCAGCGGGGACAGGGACCTGAATGAGCAGTTCTTC.

V is TRBV6-1 and J is TRBJ1-1; 7 bases line up with TRBD1. J was trimmed by 5 bases and V by 3 bases; bases with no gene match: 9. The germline gives CDR1 MNHNS, CDR2 SASEGT. The CDR3 runs to 15 residues. The CDR3 reads CASSDQTGRLTEAFF. The CDR3 DNA reads TGTGCCAGCAGTGACCAGACAGGGCGATTGACTGAAGCTTTCTTT.

V usage is TRBV29-1 and J usage is TRBJ2-4; no clear D gene. Trimming took off 3 bases at V and 0 bases at J, with 6 bases between the two ends. Germline V gene data show CDR1 as SQVTM and CDR2 as ANQGSEA. The CDR3 extends over 13 amino acids. The chain's CDR3 is CSVEFEAKNIQYF. The CDR3 DNA reads TGCAGCGTTGAGTTTGAAGCCAAAAACATTCAGTACTTC. The whole variable domain, filled in from reference TRBV29-1 and TRBJ2-4, reads SAVISQKPSRDICQRGTSLTIQCQVDSQVTMMFWYRQQPGQSLTLIATANQGSEATYESGFVIDKFPISRPNLTFSTLTVSNMSPEDSSIYLCSVEFEAKNIQYFGAGTRLSVL.

The V call is TRBV27, the J call TRBJ2-3, with 7 bases matching TRBD1. Trimming cost V 10 bases and J 4 bases; bases outside gene matches: 8. The CDR3 covers 13 residues. CDR1 is MNHEY and CDR2 is SMNVEV in the germline V gene (reference sequence). CDR3 in amino acids: CANRRDRADTQYF. CDR3 coding DNA: TGTGCCAACAGACGAGACAGGGCAGATACGCAGTATTTT.

The V call is TRBV7-2, the J call TRBJ2-2, with a possible D match to TRBD2 (6 bases). Trimming removed 6 bases at V and 0 bases at J, with 11 bases between. Germline CDR1 is SGHTA and CDR2 is FQGNSA. The CDR3 length is 15 residues. CDR3 nucleotides: TGTGCCAGCAGGGGATGGAGGGCGAACACCGGGGAGCTGTTTTTT. Its protein product is CASRGWRANTGELFF.

This clone was recorded many times. The rearrangement links TRBV13 to TRBJ2-2, with D possibly being TRBD1 (6 bases). From germline, CDR1 is PRHDT and CDR2 FYEKMQ (reference sequence). V was shortened by 6 bases and J by 6 bases, with 17 bases between the two germline ends. The CDR3 has 15 residues. The CDR3 DNA reads TGTGCCAGCAGGGACCCAGGGGATCGCGCCGGGGAGCTGTTTTTT. Amino acids: CASRDPGDRAGELFF.

The J gene is TRBJ1-1, the V gene TRBV19; D possibly corresponds to TRBD1 (5 bases). CDR3 size: 14 residues. Trimming removed 3 bases from V and 7 bases from J, with 15 bases in between. Germline-derived CDR1 and CDR2 are LNHDA and SQIVND (reference sequence). The CDR3 spells CASSIKGPSGEAFF. The CDR3, as DNA: TGTGCCAGTAGTATCAAGGGACCTTCCGGTGAAGCTTTCTTT. Full variable domain (remainder filled in from reference TRBV19 and TRBJ1-1): DGGITQSPKYLFRKEGQNVTLSCEQNLNHDAMYWYRQDPGQGLRLIYYSQIVNDFQKGDIAEGYSVSREKKESFPLTVTSAQKNPTAFYLCASSIKGPSGEAFFGQGTRLTVV.

The chain has TRBV5-1 and TRBJ2-6, with 7 nucleotides matching TRBD1. The V and J ends lost 4 bases and 2 bases, in that order; junction bases with no gene match: 12. Germline V gene sequence: CDR1 SGHRS, CDR2 YFSETQ. The CDR3 sequence is 18 residues long. CDR3 loop: CASSLGWDRSTGANVLTF. The DNA of the CDR3 is TGCGCCAGCAGCCTCGGTTGGGACAGATCAACTGGGGCCAACGTCCTGACTTTC.

Worth noting for this clone: The junction differs from germline at one of its ends, possibly a read error. This chain joins TRBV7-7 and TRBJ2-7; the D gene is possibly TRBD1 (5 bases). CDR1 SSHAT and CDR2 FNYEAQ come from the germline V gene (reference sequence). This CDR3 spans 14 amino acids. Written as DNA, the CDR3 is TGTGCTAGCAGCCGCTCTGGGGCCATATGCAAGCAGTACTTC. As protein: CASSRSGAICKQYF.

CDR3 amino acids: CASSPGWGRLTYNEQFF. CDR3 nucleotide sequence: TGCGCCAGCAGCCCCGGCTGGGGGCGATTGACCTACAATGAGCAGTTCTTC. V and J are TRBV4-1 and TRBJ2-1, with D perhaps TRBD1 (6 bases). The CDR3 is made up of 17 amino acids. The germline gives CDR1 MGHRA, CDR2 YSYEKL. V dropped 4 bases and J dropped 2 bases, with 18 bases sitting between them.

The rearrangement uses TRBV28 and TRBJ2-7; 7 bases align to TRBD2. In germline, CDR1 is MDHEN, CDR2 SYDVKM. The CDR3 totals 16 residues. After removal of 6 bases from V and 0 bases from J, the junction contained 11 bases not matched to a gene. CDR3 nucleotide sequence: TGTGCCAGCAGCTTTCGGTTGGCTAGCGGCTCCTACGAGCAGTACTTC. Protein product: CASSFRLASGSYEQYF.

The rearrangement links TRBV7-9 to TRBJ2-3; 11 nucleotides match TRBD2. This CDR3 region has 15 residues. From germline, CDR1 is SEHNR and CDR2 FQNEAQ (reference sequence). V was clipped by 5 bases and J by 5 bases; unmatched bases: 6. The DNA of the CDR3 is TGTGCCAGCAGCAATAGCGGGGGGGCCCTAGATACGCAGTATTTT. Its translation: CASSNSGGALDTQYF.

This clone was seen once. V gene TRBV5-1 combines with J gene TRBJ2-3; TRBD2 matches 12 bases. The V gene's germline CDR1 is SGHRS and CDR2 YFSETQ. Trimming at V came to 9 bases and at J to 4 bases, leaving 6 bases not matched to a gene. The CDR3 has 14 residues. CDR3 coding DNA: TGCGCCACCCGACTAGCGGGAGTTGCAGATACGCAGTATTTT. Protein sequence: CATRLAGVADTQYF.

The chain uses TRBV11-2 and TRBJ2-5, with D unclear. Trimming left V 5 bases short and J 2 bases short, with 12 bases between. The germline V gene has CDR1 SGHAT and CDR2 FQNNGV. There are 14 residues in the CDR3. The CDR3 bases are TGTGCCAGCAGCCGCGGACGGTTACAAGAGACCCAGTACTTC. It yields the protein CASSRGRLQETQYF.

A note on this clone: Other nucleotide sequences in the sample specify the same CDR3. The rearrangement joins TRBV2 to TRBJ2-7; D is unclear. This CDR3 is built from 12 residues. V lost 7 bases and J lost 1, with 8 bases in between. Germline V gene lookup returns CDR1 SNHLY and CDR2 FYNNEI. The CDR3 DNA reads TGTGCCAGCACTGCCGGATCCTACGAGCAGTACTTC. As protein: CASTAGSYEQYF.

This chain connects TRBV7-9 to TRBJ2-1; 8 nucleotides line up with TRBD1. This CDR3 spans 14 amino acids. The V gene end was trimmed by 5 bases and the J gene end by 5 bases; junction bases not matched to a gene: 5. CDR1 and CDR2 from the germline V gene are SEHNR and FQNEAQ (reference sequence). CDR3 coding DNA: TGTGCCAGCAGCCAGGACAGGGTTGACAATGAGCAGTTCTTC. Translating it yields CASSQDRVDNEQFF.

The V and J genes are TRBV30 and TRBJ1-6; 7 bases agree with TRBD1. Germline-derived CDR1 and CDR2 are GTSNPN and SVGIG (reference sequence). J lost 5 bases, V lost 4 bases, and 2 bases had no gene match. There are 13 residues in the CDR3. The CDR3 DNA sequence: TGTGCCTGGACAGGGACAGATAATTCACCCCTCCACTTT. It codes for CAWTGTDNSPLHF. Full variable domain (outside the CDR3, taken from reference TRBV30 and TRBJ1-6): SQTIHQWPATLVQPVGSPLSLECTVEGTSNPNLYWYRQAAGRGLQLLFYSVGIGQISSEVPQNLSASRPQDRQFILSSKKLLLSDSGFYLCAWTGTDNSPLHFGNGTRLTVT.

The V gene is TRBV10-1, the J gene TRBJ2-7; D possibly matches TRBD1 or TRBD2 (6 bases each). This CDR3 region has 13 residues. CDR1 and CDR2 from the germline V gene are WNHNN and SYGVQD (reference sequence). V lost 7 bases to trimming and J lost 5 bases, with 15 bases between them. This CDR3 is CASTRRGRDEQYF. The CDR3 DNA reads as TGCGCCAGCACCCGACGGGGGCGGGACGAGCAGTACTTC.